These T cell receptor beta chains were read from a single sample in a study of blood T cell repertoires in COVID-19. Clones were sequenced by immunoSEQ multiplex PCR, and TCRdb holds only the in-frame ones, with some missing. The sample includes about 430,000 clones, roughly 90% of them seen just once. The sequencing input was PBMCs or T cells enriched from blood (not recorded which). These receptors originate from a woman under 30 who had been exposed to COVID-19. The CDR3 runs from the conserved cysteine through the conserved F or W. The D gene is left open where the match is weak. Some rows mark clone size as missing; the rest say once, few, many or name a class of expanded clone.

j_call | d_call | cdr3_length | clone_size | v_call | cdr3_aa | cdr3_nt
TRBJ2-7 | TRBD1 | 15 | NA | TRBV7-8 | CASSLGTGGAYEQYF | TGTGCCAGCAGCTTAGGCACAGGGGGAGCCTACGAGCAGTACTTC
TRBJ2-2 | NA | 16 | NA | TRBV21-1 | CASSNPAGGPTGELFF | TGTGCCAGCAGCAACCCAGCGGGGGGGCCCACCGGGGAGCTGTTTTTT
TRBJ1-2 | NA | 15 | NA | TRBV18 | CASSPSGERNYGYTF | TGTGCCAGCTCACCATCCGGGGAGCGGAACTATGGCTACACCTTC
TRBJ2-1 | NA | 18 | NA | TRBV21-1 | CASSKVRSRRQDCNEQFF | TGTGCCAGCAGCAAAGTACGATCTAGGAGACAGGACTGCAATGAGCAGTTCTTC
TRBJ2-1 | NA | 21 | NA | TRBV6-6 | CASSPSPAGLGSARIYNEQFF | TGTGCCAGCAGTCCATCCCCGGCGGGTCTAGGATCTGCTAGGATCTACAATGAGCAGTTCTTC
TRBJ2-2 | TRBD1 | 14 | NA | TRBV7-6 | CASSKQGTAGELFF | TGTGCCAGCAGCAAACAGGGGACCGCCGGGGAGCTGTTTTTT
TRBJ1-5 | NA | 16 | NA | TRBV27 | CASSSRDTGRRQPQHF | TGTGCCAGCAGTTCCAGGGACACGGGAAGAAGACAGCCCCAGCATTTT
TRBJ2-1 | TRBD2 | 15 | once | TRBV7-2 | CASSRSGGPTTEQFF | TGTGCCAGCAGCCGGAGCGGGGGGCCCACCACTGAGCAGTTCTTC
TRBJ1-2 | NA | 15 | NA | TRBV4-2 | CASSREGYSNYGYTF | TGTGCCAGCAGCCGAGAGGGCTACTCAAACTATGGCTACACCTTC
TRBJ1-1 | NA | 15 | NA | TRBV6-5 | CASSYGGGSFPEAFF | TGTGCCAGCAGTTACGGCGGGGGGAGTTTTCCTGAAGCTTTCTTT
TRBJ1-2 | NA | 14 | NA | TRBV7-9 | CASSLAGDTYGYTF | TGTGCCAGCAGCTTAGCTGGGGACACCTATGGCTACACCTTC
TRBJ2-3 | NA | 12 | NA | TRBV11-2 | CASSFLGDTQYF | TGTGCCAGCAGCTTCCTCGGAGATACGCAGTATTTT
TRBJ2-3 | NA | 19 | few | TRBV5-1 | CASSFAGRRRNSQADTQYF | TGCGCCAGCAGCTTTGCTGGGCGTAGGAGAAACTCACAGGCAGATACGCAGTATTTT
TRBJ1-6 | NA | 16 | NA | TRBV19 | CASSKRRETGNSPLHF | TGTGCCAGTAGTAAAAGGAGGGAAACGGGGAATTCACCCCTCCACTTT
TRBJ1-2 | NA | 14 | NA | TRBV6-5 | CASSYGQGGYGYTF | TGTGCCAGCAGTTACGGCCAGGGCGGCTATGGCTACACCTTC
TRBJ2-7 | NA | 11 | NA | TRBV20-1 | CSASRGGEQYF | TGCAGTGCTAGTAGAGGGGGCGAGCAGTACTTC
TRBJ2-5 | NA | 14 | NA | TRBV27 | CASSLSGRQETQYF | TGTGCCAGCAGTTTATCTGGCAGGCAAGAGACCCAGTACTTC
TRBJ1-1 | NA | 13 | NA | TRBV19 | CASSISGNTEAFF | TGTGCCAGTAGTATATCAGGGAACACTGAAGCTTTCTTT